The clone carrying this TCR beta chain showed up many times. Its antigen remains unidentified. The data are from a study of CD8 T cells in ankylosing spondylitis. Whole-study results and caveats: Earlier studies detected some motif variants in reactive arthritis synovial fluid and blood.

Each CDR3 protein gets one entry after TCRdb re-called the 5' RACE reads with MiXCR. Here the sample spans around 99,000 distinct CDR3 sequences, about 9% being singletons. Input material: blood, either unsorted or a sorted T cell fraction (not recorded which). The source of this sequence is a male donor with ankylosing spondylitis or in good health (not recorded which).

The CDR3 spells CASSLDSMNTEAFF. The CDR3 DNA follows: TGTGCCAGCAGCTTAGATTCCATGAACACTGAAGCTTTCTTT. The V and J genes are TRBV11-3 and TRBJ1-1; D uncertain. This CDR3 spans 14 amino acids. Trimming shortened V by 0 bases and J by 0 bases, and 5 bases separated the two germline ends. Germline CDR1 SGHNT, CDR2 YENEEA.